This TCR beta chain is drawn from a study of blood T cell repertoires in COVID-19. The wider study: Sites across the United States, Italy and Spain contributed samples from acute and convalescent COVID-19.

Germline V gene lookup returns CDR1 SGHRS and CDR2 YFSETQ. V was shortened by 5 bases and J by 1 base, with 9 bases between the two germline ends. The CDR3 spans 13 residues. Authors' methods: Amplification of reference gene primers provided the estimated nucleated cell counts. Sequencing used immunoSEQ multiplex PCR; TCRdb keeps in-frame clones, though not all of them. V and J calls and clone size are as listed in that table; D and trimming were resolved from the DNA. The table records over 150,000 clones, 82% of them present only once. This receptor was obtained from a man in his forties who had recovered from COVID-19. V gene TRBV5-1 combines with J gene TRBJ2-5; D gene unclear. Input material: PBMCs or T cells enriched from blood (not recorded which). This CDR3 reads CASSGRPQETQYF. CDR3 nucleotides: TGCGCCAGCAGTGGCAGGCCCCAAGAGACCCAGTACTTC.